One and the same sample provided the 20 T cell receptor beta chains below, sequenced in a study of blood T cell repertoires in COVID-19. Generated by immunoSEQ multiplex PCR, the TCRdb table keeps only in-frame clones and is missing some. The repertoire holds a few hundred thousand clones, with nearly 90% as singletons. The sample taken for sequencing was PBMCs or T cells enriched from blood (not recorded which). The source of these receptors is a woman aged 18-29 years with acute COVID-19.

The gene calls are TRBV7-3 and TRBJ1-1; possibly TRBD1 for D (5 bases). Germline V CDR1 and CDR2: SGHTA, FQGTGA. V was cut by 5 bases and J by 4 bases, with 11 bases left in between. This CDR3 is built from 13 residues. CDR3 region: CASSHGRGTEAFF. As DNA, the CDR3 is TGTGCCAGCAGCCACGGGAGGGGCACTGAAGCTTTCTTT.

The rearrangement links TRBV9 to TRBJ2-7; the D is unclear. V was clipped by 0 bases and J by 2 bases, with 9 bases between them. The CDR3 consists of 14 residues. Germline V gene sequence: CDR1 SGDLS, CDR2 YYNGEE. CDR3 sequence reads: CASSVELHPYEQYF. For the CDR3, the DNA is TGTGCCAGCAGCGTAGAGCTCCACCCCTACGAGCAGTACTTC.

The V call is TRBV6-5, the J call TRBJ2-7; D is possibly TRBD2 (7 bases). Germline V gene sequence: CDR1 MNHEY, CDR2 SVGAGI. V lost 5 bases to trimming and J lost 0 bases, with 14 bases between them. The CDR3 is 15 residues long. The CDR3 reads CASSRGAESSYEQYF. The CDR3, as DNA: TGTGCCAGCAGTCGGGGGGCGGAGAGCTCCTACGAGCAGTACTTC.

The chain couples TRBV5-1 to TRBJ2-5; tentative D call: TRBD2 (6 bases). V was pared by 3 bases and J by 7 bases, with 16 bases between. CDR1 is SGHRS and CDR2 is YFSETQ in the germline V gene. The CDR3 has 14 amino acids. The CDR3 nucleotides read TGCGCCAGCAGCTGGGACTCGACCGGGCGGACCCAGTACTTC. It encodes CASSWDSTGRTQYF.

This chain uses TRBV3-1 (or the pseudogene TRBV3-2) with TRBJ1-1, with D perhaps matching TRBD1 (5 bases). Between the trimmed V and J ends, which lost 3 bases and 0 bases, there was a span of 8 bases. This CDR3 spans 14 amino acids. Germline V gene lookup returns CDR1 LGHDT and CDR2 YNNKEL (reference sequence). The DNA for the CDR3 is TGTGCCAGCAGCCAGGGCAGGGTGAACACTGAAGCTTTCTTT. Protein product: CASSQGRVNTEAFF.

The genes are TRBV28 and TRBJ2-6, with D unresolved. Trimming left V 3 bases short and J 1 base short, with 4 bases between. This CDR3 is built from 14 residues. The germline V gene encodes CDR1 MDHEN and CDR2 SYDVKM. CDR3 region: CASSLSSGANVLTF. CDR3 nucleotides: TGTGCCAGCAGTTTGTCTTCTGGGGCCAACGTCCTGACTTTC.

The V and J genes are TRBV25-1 and TRBJ2-1, with TRBD1 as a possible D gene (6 bases). V lost 4 bases and J 8 bases, leaving 15 bases between the germline ends. CDR3 length: 14 residues. Germline CDR1 MGHDK, CDR2 SYGVNS. Here the CDR3 DNA reads TGTGCCAGCAGTGGAATGTACAGGGCTGATGAGCAGTTCTTC. This encodes CASSGMYRADEQFF.

The rearrangement uses TRBV30 and TRBJ1-1; D is ambiguous. V lost 0 bases to trimming and J lost 8 bases, with 7 bases between them. The CDR3 contains 11 residues. CDR1 is GTSNPN, CDR2 SVGIG, per germline (reference sequence). The CDR3 here is CAWSVLREAFF. The CDR3 nucleotides are TGTGCCTGGAGTGTACTCAGGGAAGCTTTCTTT.

The V call is TRBV15, the J call TRBJ1-1; tentative D call: TRBD1 (5 bases). V lost 0 bases to trimming and J lost 4 bases, with 6 bases between them. Germline lookup yields CDR1 LNHNV and CDR2 YYDKDF (reference sequence). The CDR3 spans 13 residues. This CDR3 reads CATSRDRVTEAFF. The CDR3 nucleotides read TGTGCCACCAGCAGAGACAGGGTCACTGAAGCTTTCTTT.

This clone showed up just a few times. The rearrangement joins TRBV7-9 to TRBJ2-7; D is perhaps TRBD2 (6 bases). The V end lost 1 base, the J end lost 0 bases, and 7 bases lay between the germline ends. Looked up from germline, CDR1 is SEHNR and CDR2 is FQNEAQ (reference sequence). The CDR3 totals 14 residues. The DNA of the CDR3 is TGTGCCAGCAGCTTAGTCGGGAGCTCCTACGAGCAGTACTTC. The encoded protein is CASSLVGSSYEQYF.

V is TRBV5-6 and J is TRBJ2-7, with 11 bases fitting TRBD1. Germline assignment: CDR1 SGHDT and CDR2 YYEEEE. CDR3 length: 14 amino acids. After removal of 4 bases from V and 3 bases from J, the junction contained 3 bases not matched to a gene. As DNA, the CDR3 is TGTGCCAGCAGCGCCGGGACAGGGGGCTACGAGCAGTACTTC. Encoded protein: CASSAGTGGYEQYF. Full variable domain (missing parts from reference TRBV5-6 and TRBJ2-7): DAGVTQSPTHLIKTRGQQVTLRCSPKSGHDTVSWYQQALGQGPQFIFQYYEEEERQRGNFPDRFSGHQFPNYSSELNVNALLLGDSALYLCASSAGTGGYEQYFGPGTRLTVT.

The genes are TRBV7-8 and TRBJ2-7; TRBD2 matches at 8 bases. Germline CDR1 SGHVS, CDR2 FQNEAQ. V shed 2 bases, J shed 5 bases, and the junction held 11 bases outside the gene matches. The CDR3 consists of 16 residues. The CDR3, as DNA: TGTGCCAGCAGCTTAATTCCGGGCAGCGGGAGTCACGAGCAGTACTTC. Amino acids: CASSLIPGSGSHEQYF.

This chain joins TRBV19 and TRBJ1-2, with D maybe TRBD1 (5 bases). The CDR3 has 11 amino acids. Trimming took 8 bases from V and 4 from J, leaving 8 bases between them. Germline V gene lookup returns CDR1 LNHDA and CDR2 SQIVND (reference sequence). CDR3 sequence: CASGGVYGYTF. In nucleotides, the CDR3 is TGTGCCAGTGGAGGGGTCTATGGCTACACCTTC.

V gene TRBV5-1 combines with J gene TRBJ2-7; TRBD2 aligns across 11 bases. The CDR3 runs 16 residues. V lost 5 bases, J lost 4 bases, and 11 bases stayed unmatched. Germline CDR1 reads SGHRS; CDR2 reads YFSETQ. As DNA, the CDR3 is TGCGCCAGCAGTCCTATGACTAGCGGGATTCCTTACGAGCAGTACTTC. Its translation: CASSPMTSGIPYEQYF.

The CDR3 nucleotides are TGTGCCAGCAGCCCCACTTGGACTAGCGGATACGAGCAGTACTTC. The encoded protein is CASSPTWTSGYEQYF. The chain is built from TRBV7-9 and TRBJ2-7; 10 bases agree with TRBD2. This CDR3 region has 15 residues. With 5 bases clipped from V and 4 bases from J, the junction kept 8 bases outside the gene matches. The germline CDR1 and CDR2 sequences are SEHNR and FQNEAQ (reference sequence).

The chain carries TRBV6-5 and TRBJ2-1; D remains ambiguous. From germline, CDR1 is MNHEY and CDR2 SVGAGI. CDR3 length: 13 amino acids. Trimming left V 9 bases short and J 3 bases short, with 12 bases between. The CDR3 reads CASRATSYNEQFF. The CDR3 region has the DNA TGTGCCAGTCGAGCGACGAGCTACAATGAGCAGTTCTTC.

The chain joins TRBV18 to TRBJ2-7, with D possibly TRBD1 on 6 matching bases. The germline V gene has CDR1 KGHSH and CDR2 LQKENI. The germline V and J ends were trimmed by 3 bases and 3 bases, with 9 bases remaining between them. The CDR3 is made up of 13 amino acids. CDR3 amino acids: CASSPDSFYEQYF. The DNA for the CDR3 is TGTGCCAGCTCACCGGACAGTTTCTACGAGCAGTACTTC. The full variable domain, with the rest looked up from reference TRBV18 and TRBJ2-7, is NAGVMQNPRHLVRRRGQEARLRCSPMKGHSHVYWYRQLPEEGLKFMVYLQKENIIDESGMPKERFSAEFPKEGPSILRIQQVVRGDSAAYFCASSPDSFYEQYFGPGTRLTVT.

V gene TRBV6-2 or TRBV6-3 combines with J gene TRBJ2-5; TRBD2 matches at 10 bases. Per germline, CDR1 MNHEY and CDR2 SVGEGT. The V segment lost 1 base and the J segment 2 bases; nucleotides outside the gene matches: 4. CDR3 length: 16 amino acids. CDR3 sequence: CASSYWLAGEQETQYF. The DNA for the CDR3 is TGTGCCAGCAGTTACTGGCTAGCGGGAGAGCAAGAGACCCAGTACTTC.

The V and J genes are TRBV18 and TRBJ2-3, with 14 bases lining up with TRBD2. CDR1 and CDR2 from the germline V gene are KGHSH and LQKENI. The CDR3 runs 14 residues. Trimming removed 4 bases from V and 6 bases from J; junction bases left unmatched: 0. The CDR3, as DNA: TGTGCCAGCTCACGGACTAGCGGGAGGGATACGCAGTATTTT. It yields the protein CASSRTSGRDTQYF.

The chain is built from TRBV7-6 and TRBJ1-3; D is unclear. Trimming shortened V by 5 bases and J by 6 bases, and 23 bases separated the two germline ends. The CDR3 sequence is 17 residues long. Germline V gene sequence: CDR1 SGHVS, CDR2 FNYEAQ. CDR3 in amino acids: CASSRDSSTPLVNTIYF. CDR3 DNA: TGTGCCAGCAGCCGTGATAGCAGTACCCCTCTGGTAAACACCATATATTTT.